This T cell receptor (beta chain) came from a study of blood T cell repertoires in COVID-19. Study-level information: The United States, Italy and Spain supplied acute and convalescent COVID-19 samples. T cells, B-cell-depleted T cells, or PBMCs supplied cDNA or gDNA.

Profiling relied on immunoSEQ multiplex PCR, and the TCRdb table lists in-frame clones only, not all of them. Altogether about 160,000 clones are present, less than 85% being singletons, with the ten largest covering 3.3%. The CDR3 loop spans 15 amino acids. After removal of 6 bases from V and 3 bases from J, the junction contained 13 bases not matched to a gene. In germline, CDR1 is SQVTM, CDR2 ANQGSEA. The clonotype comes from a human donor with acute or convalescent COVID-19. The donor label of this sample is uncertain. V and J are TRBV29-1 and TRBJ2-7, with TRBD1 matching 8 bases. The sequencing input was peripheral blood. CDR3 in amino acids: CSVDAKTGVRYEQYF. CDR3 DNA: TGCAGCGTCGATGCTAAGACAGGGGTTCGCTACGAGCAGTACTTC.